The 18 T cell receptor beta chains listed next were all sequenced from one sample in a study of blood T cells in healthy people across ages. Primers used in a second PCR of about 7 to 12 cycles were a sample-barcoded 5' primer and a J-beta primer mix. TCRdb ran MiXCR on the 5' RACE reads and lists one entry per CDR3 protein. The sample includes about 1.6 million distinct CDR3 sequences, roughly 30% of them seen just once. Sample: blood. These receptors were obtained from a woman aged 25 to 39 in good health.

The V call is TRBV28, the J call TRBJ2-3, with D possibly called TRBD1 or TRBD2 (6 bases each). This CDR3 spans 17 amino acids. Per the germline V gene, CDR1 is MDHEN and CDR2 is SYDVKM. Trimming took 5 bases from V and 0 from J, leaving 18 bases between them. The CDR3: CASSIAQGLPSTDTQYF. In nucleotides, the CDR3 is TGTGCCAGCAGTATTGCACAGGGACTTCCTAGCACAGATACGCAGTATTTT.

This clonotype was recorded a few times. The J gene is TRBJ2-1, the V gene TRBV12-5; 8 positions match TRBD2. Germline CDR1 reads LGHNT; CDR2 reads FRNRAP. The J segment lost 5 bases and the V segment lost 6 bases, leaving 15 bases of the junction unmatched. The CDR3 length is 17 residues. The CDR3 DNA sequence: TGTGCTAGTGGATACTCTAAGCCGGGACTAGGCCACAATGAGCAGTTCTTC. Its protein is CASGYSKPGLGHNEQFF.

Many counts were recorded for this clonotype. The rearrangement joins TRBV10-3 to TRBJ1-2, with D maybe TRBD1 (5 bases). The CDR3 has 14 residues. Germline V CDR1 and CDR2: ENHRY, SYGVKD. The V end lost 0 bases, the J end lost 5 bases, and 10 bases lay between the germline ends. The CDR3 spells CAISESQEGYGYTF. DNA of the CDR3: TGTGCCATCAGTGAGTCGCAGGAGGGGTATGGCTACACCTTC.

About this clonotype itself: A much larger clone sits a single nucleotide away, making a read error possible. This chain uses TRBV29-1 with TRBJ2-3; D call uncertain. V shed 8 bases and J shed 9 bases, with 21 bases lying between them. The CDR3 totals 13 residues. The germline CDR1 and CDR2 sequences are SQVTM and ANQGSEA. Here the CDR3 reads CSHPETHRGTQYF. CDR3 DNA sequence: TGCAGCCACCCGGAGACGCACCGTGGGACGCAGTATTTT.

The rearrangement uses TRBV7-9 and TRBJ2-3; 9 bases are a match to TRBD2. This CDR3 comprises 18 residues. With 5 bases clipped from V and 1 base from J, the junction kept 13 bases outside the gene matches. The germline V gene has CDR1 SEHNR and CDR2 FQNEAQ (reference sequence). DNA of the CDR3: TGTGCCAGCAGCCGTTGGTCTAGCGGGATCGATGGCACAGATACGCAGTATTTT. It codes for CASSRWSSGIDGTDTQYF.

The genes are TRBV15 and TRBJ1-1; D is perhaps TRBD1 (5 bases). Germline V gives CDR1 LNHNV, CDR2 YYDKDF (reference sequence). Trimming took 2 bases from V and 6 from J, leaving 13 bases between them. The CDR3 has 14 amino acids. Here the CDR3 DNA reads TGTGCCACCAGCAGACGACAGTTCAATTCTGAAGCTTTCTTT. It translates to CATSRRQFNSEAFF.

This rearrangement joins TRBV2 to TRBJ2-1; TRBD1 aligns across 12 bases. V was clipped by 6 bases and J by 9 bases; unmatched bases: 9. CDR1 and CDR2 from the germline V gene are SNHLY and FYNNEI. The CDR3 loop spans 15 amino acids. The CDR3 protein is CASSAGTGGYSEQFF. The CDR3 DNA reads TGTGCCAGCAGCGCCGGGACAGGGGGCTATAGTGAGCAGTTCTTC.

This clonotype was found many times. The J gene is TRBJ2-7, the V gene TRBV29-1; 9 bases agree with TRBD1. After removal of 4 bases from V and 6 bases from J, the junction contained 7 bases not matched to a gene. The CDR3 covers 13 residues. The germline CDR1 and CDR2 sequences are SQVTM and ANQGSEA. CDR3 bases: TGCAGCGTTGGCAGACAGGGGGTTCGCGAGCAGTACTTC. Its translation is CSVGRQGVREQYF.

The chain employs TRBV4-1 and TRBJ2-1, with a possible D match to TRBD1 (6 bases). Per the germline V gene, CDR1 is MGHRA and CDR2 is YSYEKL. Between the trimmed V and J ends, which lost 3 bases and 10 bases, there was a span of 22 bases. The CDR3 covers 16 residues. CDR3 nucleotide sequence: TGCGCCAGCAGCCAGGACCGGACAGCTAGCTCCTACGAGCAGTTCTTC. This codes for CASSQDRTASSYEQFF.

V and J are TRBV9 and TRBJ2-7; D is unclear. Germline assignment: CDR1 SGDLS and CDR2 YYNGEE. CDR3 length: 12 amino acids. Between the trimmed V and J ends, which lost 1 base and 7 bases, there was a span of 9 bases. This CDR3 reads CASSVQSGEQYF. As DNA, the CDR3 is TGTGCCAGCAGCGTACAATCCGGGGAGCAGTACTTC.

This clonotype was observed a few times. The rearrangement uses TRBV2 and TRBJ2-3, with TRBD2 identical over 8 bases. The CDR3 has 16 amino acids. CDR1 and CDR2 (germline): SNHLY, FYNNEI. V lost 2 bases to trimming and J lost 1 base; unmatched junction nucleotides: 5. The CDR3 DNA reads TGTGCCAGCAGTGAACCGACTAGCGACCGCACAGATACGCAGTATTTT. Translating it yields CASSEPTSDRTDTQYF. Looking up the rest from reference TRBV2 and TRBJ2-3 gives the full variable domain: EPEVTQTPSHQVTQMGQEVILRCVPISNHLYFYWYRQILGQKVEFLVSFYNNEISEKSEIFDDQFSVERPDGSNFTLKIRSTKLEDSAMYFCASSEPTSDRTDTQYFGPGTRLTVL.

The chain carries TRBV28 and TRBJ2-7; 9 positions agree with TRBD1. Germline V gives CDR1 MDHEN, CDR2 SYDVKM. The CDR3 runs to 16 residues. Unmatched junction bases numbered 15, after V lost 5 bases and J lost 7 bases. CDR3 loop: CASSLGDRVPIREQYF. CDR3 bases: TGTGCCAGCAGTCTTGGGGACAGGGTTCCTATTAGGGAGCAGTACTTC.

This clonotype turned up a few times. The V call is TRBV25-1, the J call TRBJ1-4; 7 bases are shared with TRBD1. V was clipped by 4 bases and J by 10 bases; unmatched bases: 15. CDR3 length: 16 residues. CDR1 MGHDK and CDR2 SYGVNS come from the germline V gene. The CDR3 DNA reads as TGTGCCAGCAGTGGCGACAGGGAATGGGAACTTGGAAAACTGTTTTTT. This codes for CASSGDREWELGKLFF.

This clonotype has ten or more counts. V gene TRBV20-1 combines with J gene TRBJ1-2; D not resolved. This CDR3 has 14 residues. V was cut by 3 bases and J by 3 bases, with 14 bases left in between. Per germline, CDR1 DFQATT and CDR2 SNEGSKA (reference sequence). The CDR3 sequence is CSASIGDRDYGYTF. The DNA for the CDR3 is TGCAGTGCTAGTATCGGGGATAGAGACTATGGCTACACCTTC.

The rearrangement links TRBV20-1 to TRBJ2-7; D may be TRBD2 (6 bases). The germline gives CDR1 DFQATT, CDR2 SNEGSKA (reference sequence). V dropped 6 bases and J dropped 7 bases, with 16 bases sitting between them. The CDR3 sequence is 12 residues long. This CDR3 is CSATSRSREQYF. The DNA for the CDR3 is TGCAGTGCAACTAGCCGGAGTCGGGAGCAGTACTTC.

The genes are TRBV5-1 and TRBJ2-1; maybe TRBD2 (6 bases). Trimming removed 4 bases from V and 10 bases from J, with 24 bases in between. Germline assignment: CDR1 SGHRS and CDR2 YFSETQ. The CDR3 loop spans 16 amino acids. The CDR3 DNA follows: TGCGCCAGCAGCCCATCTCTGGTCGGGAGCAGCTACGAGCAGTTCTTC. Translating it yields CASSPSLVGSSYEQFF.

The sample holds a few counts of this clonotype. Since a much larger clone is just one base distant, this may be a read error. The rearrangement links TRBV5-1 to TRBJ2-2; D is perhaps TRBD1 or TRBD2 (5 bases each). The CDR3 totals 16 residues. Germline V lookup: CDR1 SGHRS, CDR2 YFSETQ. CDR3 in DNA: TGCGCCAGCAGCTTGTGGGACCCGTCAAGAACCGGGGAGCGGTTTTTT. Translation: CASSLWDPSRTGERFF.

V usage is TRBV2 and J usage is TRBJ1-5; D gene uncertain. The CDR3 consists of 12 residues. Germline CDR1 is SNHLY and CDR2 is FYNNEI. V lost 1 base and J lost 7, with 5 bases in between. The CDR3 DNA reads TGTGCCAGCAGTGAAGATGGGCAGCCCCAGCATTTT. This gives the protein CASSEDGQPQHF.